This is a list of T cell receptor beta chains from one sample in a study of shared clonotypes between healthy human individuals. The assay was immunoSEQ multiplex PCR, and TCRdb's table has in-frame clones only and misses some. Of hundreds of thousands of clones listed, about 91% are singletons. The sequencing sample was made of naive CD8+ T cells sorted from blood. These receptors were obtained from a man in his thirties or forties in good health. Each CDR3 is given with its conserved first and last residue. A D gene is named only where the DNA matches it firmly. Size tells how often a clone was seen (once, few, many) or the class of an expanded clone, and some rows leave it out.

TRBJ1-5 . 13 TRBV4-1 few TGCGCCAGCAGCTTCCGGGATGAACAGCCCCAGCATTTT CASSFRDEQPQHF
TRBJ2-7 . 15 TRBV7-9 . TGTGCCAGCAGCAACCCCCAGGATGTTTATCACGAGCAGTACTTC CASSNPQDVYHEQYF
TRBJ2-7 . 16 TRBV5-4 . TGTGCCAGCAGCTTGGCTGAAGGCTCTCCCCCACTCGAGCAGTACTTC CASSLAEGSPPLEQYF
TRBJ2-7 TRBD2 14 TRBV11-2 . TGTGCCAGCAGCTTAGTGGGAGGGCCGGACGAGCAGTACTTC CASSLVGGPDEQYF
TRBJ2-7 TRBD2 13 TRBV29-1 . TGCAGCGTAATCGGGACTAGCGACTACGAGCAGTACTTC CSVIGTSDYEQYF
TRBJ1-6 . 13 TRBV7-2 . TGTGCCAGCAGCCCTTCAGGGTTTCGGGCCCTCCACTTT CASSPSGFRALHF
TRBJ2-2 TRBD2 16 TRBV23-1 . TGCGCCAGCAGTCGAACGGGACTAGCCTTCACCGGGGAGCTGTTTTTT CASSRTGLAFTGELFF
TRBJ2-2 TRBD1 16 TRBV4-1 . TGCGCCAGCAGCCAATTCCCAGGGGGGAACACCGGGGAGCTGTTTTTT CASSQFPGGNTGELFF
TRBJ2-1 TRBD2 16 TRBV13 . TGTGCCAGCAGCTTAGTCGGGACTAGTACCTACAATGAGCAGTTCTTC CASSLVGTSTYNEQFF
TRBJ2-5 TRBD2 15 TRBV25-1 . TGTGCCAGCAGTGATCCGGGACTAGCGGGAGAGACCCAGTACTTC CASSDPGLAGETQYF
TRBJ2-3 . 17 TRBV9 . TGTGCCAGCAGCGAGAGCGGCGGGATGCACCCCACAGATACGCAGTATTTT CASSESGGMHPTDTQYF
TRBJ2-3 . 16 TRBV27 . TGTGCCAGCAGTCCGGGGGGCAGGGGCATAACAGATACGCAGTATTTT CASSPGGRGITDTQYF
TRBJ2-7 . 12 TRBV29-1 once TGCAGCGTTGTTCACAGCTCCTACGAGCAGTACTTC CSVVHSSYEQYF
TRBJ2-5 TRBD1 15 TRBV27 once TGTGCCAGCAGAGGACAGGGTGCCTCCCAAGAGACCCAGTACTTC CASRGQGASQETQYF
TRBJ1-1 . 12 TRBV7-9 . TGTGCCAGCAGCCCTGCGAGGGTTGAAGCTTTCTTT CASSPARVEAFF
TRBJ2-1 TRBD2 16 TRBV4-1 . TGCGCCAGCAGCCAAGAGTGGGCTAGCGGGATCAATGAGCAGTTCTTC CASSQEWASGINEQFF
TRBJ2-1 . 13 TRBV29-1 . TGCAGCGTTGTGACAAGCTCCTACAATGAGCAGTTCTTC CSVVTSSYNEQFF
TRBJ2-7 TRBD1 15 TRBV4-1 . TGCGCCAGCAGCCAACGGGACAGGGAAACCTACGAGCAGTACTTC CASSQRDRETYEQYF
TRBJ1-1 . 13 TRBV4-2 . TGTGCCAGCAGCCCGTCCCTGAACACTGAAGCTTTCTTT CASSPSLNTEAFF
TRBJ2-1 TRBD2 16 TRBV4-1 . TGCGCCAGCAGCCAGGGGACTAGCGGAGCCTACAATGAGCAGTTCTTC CASSQGTSGAYNEQFF
TRBJ2-7 TRBD2 15 TRBV7-9 . TGTGCCAGCAGTTCCGGGACTAGCCCCACTAAGAAGCAGTACTTC CASSSGTSPTKKQYF
TRBJ2-7 TRBD2 18 TRBV5-1 . TGCGCCAGCAGCTCCGGACTAGCGGGAGGGCCTTCCTCCTACGAGCAGTACTTC CASSSGLAGGPSSYEQYF
TRBJ2-7 . 18 TRBV7-9 once TGTGCCAGCAGCTCCCCGTTGAATGAACAGGTTAGCTCCTACGAGCAGTACTTC CASSSPLNEQVSSYEQYF
TRBJ1-1 . 19 TRBV7-6 . TGTGCCAGCAGCTTTGGACAAATACGGTCGGGTTATCACGACACTGAAGCTTTCTTT CASSFGQIRSGYHDTEAFF
TRBJ1-1 . 15 TRBV25-1 . TGTGCCAGCAGTGAATATGAGGGGTTACTCACTGAAGCTTTCTTT CASSEYEGLLTEAFF
TRBJ2-7 . 13 TRBV7-2 . TGTGCCAGCGGGGAGAGGATGGCCTACGAGCAGTACTTC CASGERMAYEQYF
TRBJ2-7 . 14 TRBV19 . TGTGCCAGTAGTATCGGACACCTCTCCTACGAGCAGTACTTC CASSIGHLSYEQYF
TRBJ2-7 . 12 TRBV7-8 . TGTGCCAGCAGCCCAACAGAGTACGAGCAGTACTTC CASSPTEYEQYF
TRBJ2-1 . 16 TRBV9 once TGTGCCAGCAGCAAAGAGGGGGGAATCTCCTACAATGAGCAGTTCTTC CASSKEGGISYNEQFF
TRBJ1-1 TRBD1 13 TRBV5-1 . TGCGCCAGCAGCATTGACAGGGGTACTGAAGCTTTCTTT CASSIDRGTEAFF
TRBJ1-1 TRBD1 14 TRBV6-1 . TGTGCCAGCAGTGAAGGACAGGGACAAACTGAAGCTTTCTTT CASSEGQGQTEAFF
TRBJ1-2 . 13 TRBV7-9 few TGTGCCAGCAGCCCAGCGACGGAGTATGGCTACACCTTC CASSPATEYGYTF
TRBJ2-2 . 17 TRBV27 . TGTGCCAGCAGTTTTTCCGCCGGGACACAGAACACCGGGGAGCTGTTTTTT CASSFSAGTQNTGELFF
TRBJ2-1 TRBD1 15 TRBV5-1 once TGCGCCAGCAGCCCCGGGGACAGCTCCTACAATGAGCAGTTCTTC CASSPGDSSYNEQFF
TRBJ2-2 . 12 TRBV7-6 . TGTGCCAGCAGCTTGAGTCCCGGGGAGCTGTTTTTT CASSLSPGELFF
TRBJ1-1 . 13 TRBV5-1 . TGCGCCAGCAGCCTGGGGTCGGCCTATGAAGCTTTCTTT CASSLGSAYEAFF
TRBJ2-3 TRBD2 15 TRBV4-1 . TGCGCCAGCAGCCACACTAGCGGGAGGGCCGATACGCAGTATTTT CASSHTSGRADTQYF
TRBJ2-2 . 15 TRBV25-1 . TGTGCCAGCAGGGAGGGGACACAGAACACCGGGGAGCTGTTTTTT CASREGTQNTGELFF
TRBJ2-2 . 14 TRBV11-2 . TGTGCCAGCAGCGCCTCACTAGACGCCGGGGAGCTGTTTTTT CASSASLDAGELFF
TRBJ2-7 TRBD2 18 TRBV28 . TGTGCCAGCAGTTACACCGGGACTAGCGGCGGATCGACGTACGAGCAGTACTTC CASSYTGTSGGSTYEQYF
TRBJ2-7 . 16 TRBV28 once TGTGCCAGCGGGAGAAATAGCGGTATTGACTCCTACGAGCAGTACTTC CASGRNSGIDSYEQYF
TRBJ2-5 . 16 TRBV11-2 . TGTGCCAGCAGCTTAGGCGGGGCAGGGGGCCAAGAGACCCAGTACTTC CASSLGGAGGQETQYF
TRBJ2-1 TRBD2 17 TRBV27 . TGTGCCAGCAGTCACCGGACTAGCGGGCGAACCTACAATGAGCAGTTCTTC CASSHRTSGRTYNEQFF
TRBJ2-7 . 13 TRBV28 . TGTGCCAGCGACGGAGGTGGACCATACGAGCAGTACTTC CASDGGGPYEQYF
TRBJ2-2 TRBD2 19 TRBV4-1 . TGCGCCAGCAGCCAAGAAAGGGTCCGACTAGCGGGAGTAACCGGGGAGCTGTTTTTT CASSQERVRLAGVTGELFF
TRBJ2-5 TRBD1 13 TRBV9 . TGTGCCAGCAGCCCAGGGGGAGAGGAGACCCAGTACTTC CASSPGGEETQYF
TRBJ2-7 TRBD1 13 TRBV29-1 . TGCAGCGTTGAAGACCAGGGGGCCTACGAGCAGTACTTC CSVEDQGAYEQYF
TRBJ1-4 . 15 TRBV5-3 . TGTGCCAGAAGCTTGATGGTCCCCAATAATGAAAAACTGTTTTTT CARSLMVPNNEKLFF
TRBJ2-1 . 15 TRBV4-1 . TGCGCCAGCAGCCAAAGCTTAGGCCCACTGGATGAGCAGTTCTTC CASSQSLGPLDEQFF
TRBJ2-7 TRBD2 14 TRBV27 . TGTGCCAGCAGTCTAGCGGGAGTCGCCTACGAGCAGTACTTC CASSLAGVAYEQYF
TRBJ1-5 TRBD1 20 TRBV28 . TGTGCCAGCAGTACCGCGGACAGGGGGCTCAGGTCCCATAGCAATCAGCCCCAGCATTTT CASSTADRGLRSHSNQPQHF
TRBJ2-7 TRBD2 14 TRBV7-8 once TGTGCCAGCAGGCGGGGGGGCGGAAACTACGAGCAGTACTTC CASRRGGGNYEQYF
TRBJ2-3 TRBD2 12 TRBV28 few TGTGCCACCGCCGTACTAGCGTATACGCAGTATTTT CATAVLAYTQYF
TRBJ1-1 . 16 TRBV9 . TGTGCCAGCAGCCAACCCCGTCCGGGGGCGCGGATTGAAGCTTTCTTT CASSQPRPGARIEAFF
TRBJ2-3 . 16 TRBV7-9 . TGTGCCAGCAGCTCGACCCCCGGCAGGGACACAGATACGCAGTATTTT CASSSTPGRDTDTQYF
TRBJ2-1 . 17 TRBV27 once TGTGCCAGCAGTTTCTACGCCCCGGGACCTACAAACAATGAGCAGTTCTTC CASSFYAPGPTNNEQFF